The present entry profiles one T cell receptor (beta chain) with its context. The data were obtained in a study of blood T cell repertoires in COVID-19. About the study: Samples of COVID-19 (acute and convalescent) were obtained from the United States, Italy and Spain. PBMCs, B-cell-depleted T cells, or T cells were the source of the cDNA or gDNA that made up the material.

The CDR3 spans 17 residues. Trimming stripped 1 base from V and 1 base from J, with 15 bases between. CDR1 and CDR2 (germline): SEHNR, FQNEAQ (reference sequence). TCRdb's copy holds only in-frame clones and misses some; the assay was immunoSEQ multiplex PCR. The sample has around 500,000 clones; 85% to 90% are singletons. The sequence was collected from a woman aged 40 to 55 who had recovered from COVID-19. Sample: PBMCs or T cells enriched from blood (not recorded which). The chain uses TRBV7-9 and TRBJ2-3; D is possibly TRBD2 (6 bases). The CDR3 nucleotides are TGTGCCAGCAGCTTAGGGGGAGGCCCTGGGGGCACAGATACGCAGTATTTT. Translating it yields CASSLGGGPGGTDTQYF. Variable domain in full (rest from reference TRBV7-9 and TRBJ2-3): DTGVSQNPRHKITKRGQNVTFRCDPISEHNRLYWYRQTLGQGPEFLTYFQNEAQLEKSRLLSDRFSAERPKGSFSTLEIQRTEQGDSAMYLCASSLGGGPGGTDTQYFGPGTRLTVL.